Listed here are 6 T cell receptor beta chains from one sample, sequenced in a study of cytomegalovirus exposure and HLA in healthy donors. PCR employed 60 Vbeta and 13 Jbeta primers. This table comes from immunoSEQ multiplex PCR, and its TCRdb copy is limited to in-frame clones, with some not included. The repertoire holds about 95,000 clones, with roughly 82% as singletons. The specimen was PBMCs. These receptors all stem from a man younger than 45 in good health and CMV-seropositive.

The V call is TRBV5-1, the J call TRBJ2-2; D possibly corresponds to TRBD1 (5 bases). In germline, CDR1 is SGHRS, CDR2 YFSETQ. The CDR3 is made up of 16 amino acids. V lost 2 bases to trimming and J lost 5 bases, with 16 bases between them. The CDR3 DNA sequence: TGCGCCAGCAGCTTAGCCTTTGCAGGGAATACCGGGGAGCTGTTTTTT. Translation gives CASSLAFAGNTGELFF. Looking up the rest from reference TRBV5-1 and TRBJ2-2 gives the full variable domain: KAGVTQTPRYLIKTRGQQVTLSCSPISGHRSVSWYQQTPGQGLQFLFEYFSETQRNKGNFPGRFSGRQFSNSRSEMNVSTLELGDSALYLCASSLAFAGNTGELFFGEGSRLTVL.

The chain has TRBV19 and TRBJ1-5; TRBD1 aligns across 8 bases. CDR3 length equals 16 residues. In germline, CDR1 is LNHDA, CDR2 SQIVND (reference sequence). V lost 6 bases, J lost 6 bases, and 13 bases stayed unmatched. In DNA form, the CDR3 reads TGTGCCAGTAGGGAATCGGGACAGGCCCGCCCTCAGCCCCAGCATTTT. Translated, it gives CASRESGQARPQPQHF.

The rearrangement links TRBV18 to TRBJ1-2, with a weak D call TRBD1 (5 bases). With 3 bases removed from V and 3 bases from J, the gap between germline ends came to 17 bases. Germline CDR1 and CDR2: KGHSH and LQKENI. The CDR3 contains 16 residues. The CDR3 region is CASSPRSGGGDYGYTF. DNA for the CDR3: TGTGCCAGCTCACCCCGGTCCGGGGGAGGCGACTATGGCTACACCTTC.

About this clone itself: Germline is not matched at one junction end, which may reflect a read error. V usage is TRBV7-9 and J usage is TRBJ1-5; D possibly corresponds to TRBD1 (6 bases). Germline assignment: CDR1 SEHNR and CDR2 FQNEAQ (reference sequence). The CDR3 is made up of 14 amino acids. In DNA form, the CDR3 reads TGTTCCAGCAGCCTACAGGGCTCCAATCAGCCCCAGCATTTT. This encodes CSSSLQGSNQPQHF.

This clone showed up just once. The genes are TRBV7-6 and TRBJ2-1; 13 bases map to TRBD2. CDR1 and CDR2 (germline): SGHVS, FNYEAQ. The CDR3 spans 16 residues. The ends lost 1 base at V and 7 bases at J; junction bases unmatched: 4. The DNA for the CDR3 is TGTGCCAGCAGCTTAGGATCACTAGCGGGAGGGAATGAGCAGTTCTTC. Translation gives CASSLGSLAGGNEQFF.

This clone appeared a single time. This sequence joins TRBV11-3 and TRBJ2-2, with 8 bases aligning to TRBD1. Germline CDR1 SGHNT, CDR2 YENEEA. CDR3 length: 16 residues. Trimming at V came to 0 bases and at J to 4 bases, leaving 4 bases not matched to a gene. This chain's CDR3 is CASSLDRGPGTGELFF. The CDR3 coding sequence is TGTGCCAGCAGCTTAGACAGGGGGCCCGGCACCGGGGAGCTGTTTTTT.